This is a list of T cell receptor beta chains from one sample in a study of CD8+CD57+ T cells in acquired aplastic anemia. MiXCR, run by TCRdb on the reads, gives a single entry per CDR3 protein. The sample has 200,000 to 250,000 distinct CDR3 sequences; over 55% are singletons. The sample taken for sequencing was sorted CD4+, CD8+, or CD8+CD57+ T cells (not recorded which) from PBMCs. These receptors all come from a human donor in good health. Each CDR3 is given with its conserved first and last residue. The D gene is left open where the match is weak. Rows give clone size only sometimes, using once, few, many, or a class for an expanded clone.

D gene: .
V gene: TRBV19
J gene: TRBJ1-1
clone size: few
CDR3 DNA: TGTGCCAGTAGCCTTATGGCTGAAGCTTTCTTT
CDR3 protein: CASSLMAEAFF

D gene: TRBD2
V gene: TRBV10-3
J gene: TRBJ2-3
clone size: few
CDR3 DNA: TGTGCCATCAGTGGTCGGACTAGCGGAGACACAGATACGCAGTATTTT
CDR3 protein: CAISGRTSGDTDTQYF

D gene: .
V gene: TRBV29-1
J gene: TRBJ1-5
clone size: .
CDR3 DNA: TGCAGCGCAACGGGGGGGGGAGGACAGCCCCAGCATTTT
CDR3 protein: CSATGGGGQPQHF

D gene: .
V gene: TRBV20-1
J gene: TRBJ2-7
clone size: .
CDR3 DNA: TGCAGTGCCGCACCGGGACTCTTATACGAGCAGTACTTC
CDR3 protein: CSAAPGLLYEQYF

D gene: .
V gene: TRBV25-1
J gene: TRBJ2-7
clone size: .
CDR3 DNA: TGTGCCAGAAACACCCGGTACGAGCAGTACTTC
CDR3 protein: CARNTRYEQYF

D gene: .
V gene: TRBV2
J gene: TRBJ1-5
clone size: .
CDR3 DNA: TGTGCCAGCAGTGAAGACGGAGTTAGCAATCAGCCCCAGCATTTT
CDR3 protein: CASSEDGVSNQPQHF

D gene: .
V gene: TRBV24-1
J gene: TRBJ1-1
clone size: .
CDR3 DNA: TGTGCCACCAGTTGGGGGCTTCGCAACACTGAAGCTTTCTTT
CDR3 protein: CATSWGLRNTEAFF

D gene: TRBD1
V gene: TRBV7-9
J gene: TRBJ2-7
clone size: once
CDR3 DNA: TGTGCCAGCACGACACAGGGGGGCATCGAGCAGTACTTC
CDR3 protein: CASTTQGGIEQYF

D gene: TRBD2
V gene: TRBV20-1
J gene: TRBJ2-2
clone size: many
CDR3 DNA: TGCAGTGCGACGGGACTAGCGGGGGGGCGGTTTGACACCGGGGAGCTGTTTTTT
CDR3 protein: CSATGLAGGRFDTGELFF

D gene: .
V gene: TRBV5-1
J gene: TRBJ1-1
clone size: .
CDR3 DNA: TGCGCCAGCAGCTTGGCGAATCCAGGGGACACTGAAGCTTTCTTT
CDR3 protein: CASSLANPGDTEAFF

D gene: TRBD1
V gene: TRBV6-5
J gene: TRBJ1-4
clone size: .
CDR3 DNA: TGTGCCAGCAGTTCGGACAGGATTAATGAAAAACTGTTTTTT
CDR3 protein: CASSSDRINEKLFF

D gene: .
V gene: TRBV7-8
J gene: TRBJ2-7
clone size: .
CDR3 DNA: TGTGCCAGCAGCCCCCTGTGGGACGGGGCCTACGAGCAGTACTTC
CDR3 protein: CASSPLWDGAYEQYF

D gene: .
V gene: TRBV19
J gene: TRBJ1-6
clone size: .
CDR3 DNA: TGTGCCAGTAGTATAGCGGGGGGTAATTCACCCCTCCACTTT
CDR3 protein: CASSIAGGNSPLHF

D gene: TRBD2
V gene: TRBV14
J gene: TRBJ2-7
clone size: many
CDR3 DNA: TGTGCCAGCAGCCAAATAGCGGGAGGGCCTCCCTACGAGCAGTACTTC
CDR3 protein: CASSQIAGGPPYEQYF

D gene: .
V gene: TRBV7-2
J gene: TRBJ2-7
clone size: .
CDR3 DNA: TGTGCCAGCAGGAAGGGTGGAAGCTCCTACGAGCAGTACTTC
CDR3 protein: CASRKGGSSYEQYF

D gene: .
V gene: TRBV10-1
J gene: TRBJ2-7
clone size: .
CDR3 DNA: TGCGCCAGCGGGGACGGGGCTGAGCTCTACGAGCAGTACTTC
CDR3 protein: CASGDGAELYEQYF

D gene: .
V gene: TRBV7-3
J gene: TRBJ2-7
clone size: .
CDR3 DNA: TGTGCCAGCAGCTTAGAGTTGACCGGCGAGCAGTACTTC
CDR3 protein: CASSLELTGEQYF

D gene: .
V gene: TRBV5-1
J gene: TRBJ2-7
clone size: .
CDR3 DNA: TGCGCCAGCAGCTTTGCTGAGGGTAGGCAGTACTTC
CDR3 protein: CASSFAEGRQYF

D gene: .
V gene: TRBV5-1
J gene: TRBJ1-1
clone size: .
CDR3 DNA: TGCGCCAGCAGCTTGGACCCACAGAACACTGAAGCTTTCTTT
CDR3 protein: CASSLDPQNTEAFF

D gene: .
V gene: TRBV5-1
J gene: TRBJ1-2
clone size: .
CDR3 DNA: TGCGCCAGCAGCTTGGACAGTACAGGCTACACCTTT
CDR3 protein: CASSLDSTGYTF

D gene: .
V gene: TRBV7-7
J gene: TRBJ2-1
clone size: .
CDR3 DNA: TGTGCTAGCAGCTTAGAACGTCTCCGAGGTGAGCAGTTCTTC
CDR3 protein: CASSLERLRGEQFF

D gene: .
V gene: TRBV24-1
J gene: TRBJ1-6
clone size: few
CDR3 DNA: TGTGCCACCGTCGTTATGAGTTCACCCCTCCACTTT
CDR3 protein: CATVVMSSPLHF

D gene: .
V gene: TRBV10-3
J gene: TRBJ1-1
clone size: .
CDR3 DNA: TGTGCCATCAGTACAGGGCTGAACACTGAAGCTTTCTTT
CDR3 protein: CAISTGLNTEAFF

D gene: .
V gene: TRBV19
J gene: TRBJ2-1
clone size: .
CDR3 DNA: TGTGCCAGTAGTATTGTTAGTCGCGTTGTCAATGAGCAGTTCTTC
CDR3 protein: CASSIVSRVVNEQFF

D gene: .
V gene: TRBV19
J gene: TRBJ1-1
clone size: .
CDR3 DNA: TGTGCCAGTACCAAGACAGGTTACCTTGAAGCTTTCTTT
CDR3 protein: CASTKTGYLEAFF

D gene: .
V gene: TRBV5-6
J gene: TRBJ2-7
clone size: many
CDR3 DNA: TGTGCCAGCAGCTTGGGACAGGACTACGAGCAGTACTTC
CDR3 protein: CASSLGQDYEQYF

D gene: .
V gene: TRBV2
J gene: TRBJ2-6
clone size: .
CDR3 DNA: TGTGCCAGTACAGGGTCCGGGGCCAACGTCCTGACTTTC
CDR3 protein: CASTGSGANVLTF

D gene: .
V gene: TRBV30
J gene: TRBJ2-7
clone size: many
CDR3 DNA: TGTGCCTGGAGTGTCGCAGTGAGCTACGAGCAGTACTTC
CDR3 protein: CAWSVAVSYEQYF

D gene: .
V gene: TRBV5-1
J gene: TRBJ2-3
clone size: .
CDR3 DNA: TGCGCCAGCAGCCGGGAACTCACAGATACGCAGTATTTT
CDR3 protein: CASSRELTDTQYF

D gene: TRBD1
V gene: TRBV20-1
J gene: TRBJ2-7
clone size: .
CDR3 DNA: TGCAGTGTAGAGACAGGGTCCTACGAGCAGTACTTC
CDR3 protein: CSVETGSYEQYF

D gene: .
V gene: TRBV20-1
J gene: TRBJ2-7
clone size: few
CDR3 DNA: TGCAGTGCTGTACAGGGTCTGGGCGAGCAGTACTTC
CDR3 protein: CSAVQGLGEQYF

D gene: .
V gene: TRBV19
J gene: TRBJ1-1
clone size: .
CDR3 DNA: TGTGCCAGTACCCGGTGGGCAGGGAGCGCGACTGAAGCTTTCTTT
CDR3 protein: CASTRWAGSATEAFF

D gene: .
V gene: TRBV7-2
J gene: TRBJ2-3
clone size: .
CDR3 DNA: TGTGCCAGCAGCGCTACGGGACGATTGGCAGATACGCAGTATTTT
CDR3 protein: CASSATGRLADTQYF

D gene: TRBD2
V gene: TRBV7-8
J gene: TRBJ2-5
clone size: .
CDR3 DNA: TGTGCCAGCAGCGGGACTAGCGGGGTTATTGTGACCCAGTACTTC
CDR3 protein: CASSGTSGVIVTQYF

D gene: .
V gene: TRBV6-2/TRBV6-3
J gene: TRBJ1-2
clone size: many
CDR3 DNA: TGTGCCAGCAGTTACGATTCCCTGGGCGTCTATGGCTACACCTTC
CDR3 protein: CASSYDSLGVYGYTF

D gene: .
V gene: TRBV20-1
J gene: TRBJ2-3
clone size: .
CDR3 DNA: TGCAGTGCTAGAACCACGGGGCCAGATACGCAGTATTTT
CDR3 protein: CSARTTGPDTQYF

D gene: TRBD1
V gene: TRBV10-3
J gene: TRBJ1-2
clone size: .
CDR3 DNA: TGTGCCATCGGTCTCCGGGACAGTGAGTACGGCTACGCCTTC
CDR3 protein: CAIGLRDSEYGYAF

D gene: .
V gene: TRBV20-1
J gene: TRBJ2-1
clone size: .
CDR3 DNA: TGCAGTGCTAGCCGGGATTCGGGCAATGAGCAGTTCTTC
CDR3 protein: CSASRDSGNEQFF

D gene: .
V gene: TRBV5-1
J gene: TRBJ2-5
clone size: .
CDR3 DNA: TGCGCCAGCAGCGGGGGCTATGGACAGAACCAAGAGACCCAGTACTTC
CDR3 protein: CASSGGYGQNQETQYF

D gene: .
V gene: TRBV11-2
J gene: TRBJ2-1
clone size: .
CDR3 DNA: TGTGCCAGCAGCGAGGGAGGAACCTACAATGAGCAGTTCTTC
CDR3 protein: CASSEGGTYNEQFF

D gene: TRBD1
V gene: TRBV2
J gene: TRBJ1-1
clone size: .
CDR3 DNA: TGTGCCAGCTACACAGGGGGCACTGATGCTTTCTTT
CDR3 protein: CASYTGGTDAFF

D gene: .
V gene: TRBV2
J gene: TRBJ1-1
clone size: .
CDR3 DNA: TGTGCCAGCAGCGATACCCTCGGGGGGCTGGACACTGAAGCTTTCTTT
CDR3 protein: CASSDTLGGLDTEAFF

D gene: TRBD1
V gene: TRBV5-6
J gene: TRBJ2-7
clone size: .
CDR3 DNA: TGTGCCAGCATCGCCGAGGGGGCCGCTGACGAGCAGTACTTC
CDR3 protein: CASIAEGAADEQYF

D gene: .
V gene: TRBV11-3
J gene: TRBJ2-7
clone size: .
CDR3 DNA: TGTGCCAGCAGCTTCCGGACAGTCTCCGAGCAGTACTTC
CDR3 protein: CASSFRTVSEQYF

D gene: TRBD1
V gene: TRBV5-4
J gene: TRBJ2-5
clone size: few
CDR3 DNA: TGTGCCAGCAGCGGTGGACAGGCACAAGAGACCCAGTACTTC
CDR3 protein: CASSGGQAQETQYF

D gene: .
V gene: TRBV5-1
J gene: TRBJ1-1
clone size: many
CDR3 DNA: TGCGCCAGCAGGACGGACGGGAGTTTGAACACTGAAGCTTTCTTT
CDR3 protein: CASRTDGSLNTEAFF

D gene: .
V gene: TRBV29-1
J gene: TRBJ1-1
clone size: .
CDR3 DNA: TGCAGCGTTGAGGGGGGACCTGAGAACACTGAAGCTTTCTTT
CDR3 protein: CSVEGGPENTEAFF

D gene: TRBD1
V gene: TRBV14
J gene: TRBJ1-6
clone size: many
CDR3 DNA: TGTGCCAGCAGCCGAGTCACAGGGGGATCCTATAATTCACCCCTCCACTTT
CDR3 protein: CASSRVTGGSYNSPLHF

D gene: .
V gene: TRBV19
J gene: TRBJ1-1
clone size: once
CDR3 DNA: TGTGCCAGTAGTATCTCTTCGAACACTGAAGCTTTCTTT
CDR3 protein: CASSISSNTEAFF

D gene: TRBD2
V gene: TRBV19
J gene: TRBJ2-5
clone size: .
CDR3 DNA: TGTGCCAGTAGCCTTGGACTAGGGAGAGTCGAAGAGACCCAGTACTTC
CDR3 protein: CASSLGLGRVEETQYF

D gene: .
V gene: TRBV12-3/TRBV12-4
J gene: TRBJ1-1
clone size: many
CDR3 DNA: TGTGCCAGCAGACCAGGGTTGAACACTGAAGCTTTCTTT
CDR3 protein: CASRPGLNTEAFF

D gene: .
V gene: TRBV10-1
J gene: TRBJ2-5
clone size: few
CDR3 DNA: TGCGCCAGCGGAAGACACGGGCAGGGGTTAGGAGAGACCCAGTACTTC
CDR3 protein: CASGRHGQGLGETQYF